This T cell receptor (beta chain) was recovered during a study of cytomegalovirus exposure and HLA in healthy donors. V lost 6 bases, J lost 1 base, and 22 bases lay in between. CDR1 and CDR2 (germline): SEHNR, FQNEAQ (reference sequence). The CDR3 has 18 residues. Primers included in the PCR were 60 Vbeta and 13 Jbeta primers. Some clones are missing from TCRdb's copy, which holds only in-frame ones; the method was immunoSEQ multiplex PCR. The sample yields about 92,000 clones, 69% seen once. This receptor was obtained from a man aged 45-65 years in good health and CMV-seronegative. The source material was PBMCs. The gene calls are TRBV7-9 and TRBJ2-1; no reliable D call. The CDR3: CASSILLLNPRSYNEQFF. The CDR3 DNA sequence: TGTGCCAGCAGTATCCTGTTACTAAACCCCAGATCCTACAATGAGCAGTTCTTC.